Shown below are 21 T cell receptor beta chains from a single sample sequenced in a study of blood T cells in healthy people across ages. Sample-barcoded 5' priming and a J-beta primer mix drove a second PCR of 7 to 11 cycles. Via MiXCR, TCRdb re-called the 5' RACE reads, giving one row per CDR3 protein. Of hundreds of thousands of distinct CDR3 sequences listed, around 49% are singletons. Material: blood. Source of these receptors: a woman aged 55-70 years in good health.

This clonotype was detected ten times or more. The V and J genes are TRBV11-3 and TRBJ2-5; 9 bases agree with TRBD2. J gave up 3 bases and V 7 bases, and 27 bases lay outside the gene matches. CDR3 length: 21 amino acids. Per the germline V gene, CDR1 is SGHNT and CDR2 is YENEEA. CDR3 protein: CASTPTTGLAGIKGKEETQYF. The DNA of the CDR3 is TGTGCCAGCACTCCTACGACTGGGCTAGCGGGAATCAAGGGCAAAGAAGAGACCCAGTACTTC.

This chain joins TRBV27 and TRBJ2-1; 11 bases line up with TRBD2. The CDR3 covers 15 residues. Germline V gives CDR1 MNHEY, CDR2 SMNVEV (reference sequence). With 6 bases clipped from V and 5 bases from J, the junction kept 6 bases outside the gene matches. This chain's CDR3 is CASRPGTSGNNEQFF. CDR3 DNA: TGTGCCAGCAGACCCGGGACTAGCGGTAACAATGAGCAGTTCTTC.

The gene calls are TRBV6-5 and TRBJ2-3; a weak D match, TRBD1 (6 bases). Between the trimmed V and J ends, which lost 0 bases and 0 bases, there was a span of 7 bases. Germline CDR1 and CDR2: MNHEY and SVGAGI. The CDR3 spans 15 residues. For the CDR3, the DNA is TGTGCCAGCAGTTACTCGGGGGCTAGCACAGATACGCAGTATTTT. The encoded protein is CASSYSGASTDTQYF.

This clonotype was observed at least ten times. This rearrangement joins TRBV7-8 to TRBJ2-1; a weak D match, TRBD1 (5 bases). The CDR3 contains 16 residues. Germline V gives CDR1 SGHVS, CDR2 FQNEAQ. The V end was cut by 2 bases, the J end by 2 bases, with 13 bases between. The chain's CDR3 is CASSLRPGQPYNEQFF. The DNA of the CDR3 is TGTGCCAGCAGCTTAAGACCTGGACAACCCTACAATGAGCAGTTCTTC.

J is TRBJ2-1 and V is TRBV5-1; 8 bases fit TRBD2. The DNA end is more similar to TRBJ2-7, so the J call may be wrong. Germline V lookup: CDR1 SGHRS, CDR2 YFSETQ. The CDR3 is 14 residues long. This CDR3 is CASSGLATGNEQYF. Here the CDR3 DNA reads TGCGCCAGCAGCGGACTAGCTACCGGCAATGAGCAGTACTTC.

V usage is TRBV6-1 and J usage is TRBJ2-7; D may match TRBD1 or TRBD2 (5 bases each). This CDR3 comprises 14 residues. The germline CDR1 and CDR2 sequences are MNHNS and SASEGT. V was pared by 10 bases and J by 7 bases, with 23 bases between. The CDR3 nucleotides are TGTGCCACGACGAGGGGTTACCTAGGAGGTGAGCAGTACTTC. This gives the protein CATTRGYLGGEQYF.

V usage is TRBV20-1 and J usage is TRBJ2-1; 7 bases align to TRBD1. V shed 5 bases and J 2 bases; nucleotides not matched to a gene: 9. This CDR3 has 15 amino acids. Germline V lookup: CDR1 DFQATT, CDR2 SNEGSKA (reference sequence). The CDR3 DNA reads TGCAGTGCTTCCGGGACAGCCAGCCCCTACAATGAGCAGTTCTTC. Translation: CSASGTASPYNEQFF.

This clonotype was picked up a small number of times. V and J are TRBV5-4 and TRBJ2-5; maybe TRBD2 (5 bases). Germline values: CDR1 SGHNT, CDR2 YYREEE (reference sequence). V gave up 6 bases and J gave up 5 bases, with 14 bases separating them. CDR3 size: 13 residues. CDR3 loop: CASTASGEETQYF. CDR3 coding DNA: TGTGCCAGCACTGCCTCCGGGGAGGAGACCCAGTACTTC.

The chain combines TRBV5-1 with TRBJ2-3, with 9 bases identical to TRBD2. Germline CDR1 and CDR2: SGHRS and YFSETQ. V dropped 3 bases and J dropped 7; count of bases not matched to a gene: 9. The CDR3 is 15 residues long. CDR3: CASSSPAGGLHTQYF. The CDR3 nucleotides read TGCGCCAGCAGCTCCCCAGCGGGAGGACTCCATACGCAGTATTTT. Drawing the rest from reference TRBV5-1 and TRBJ2-3, the complete variable domain is KAGVTQTPRYLIKTRGQQVTLSCSPISGHRSVSWYQQTPGQGLQFLFEYFSETQRNKGNFPGRFSGRQFSNSRSEMNVSTLELGDSALYLCASSSPAGGLHTQYFGPGTRLTVL.

Details on this clonotype: A clone one base away is much larger, so this may be a read error. The chain combines TRBV7-2 with TRBJ1-1, with unresolved D. This CDR3 spans 12 amino acids. Germline CDR1 and CDR2: SGHTA and FQGNSA. V lost 6 bases and J 3 bases, leaving 8 bases between the germline ends. Here the CDR3 reads CASRPEYTEAFF. In nucleotides, the CDR3 is TGTGCCAGCAGGCCAGAGTACACTGAAGCTTTCTTT.

This clonotype was seen at least ten times. The chain is built from TRBV29-1 and TRBJ2-5, with TRBD1 as a possible D gene (6 bases). The CDR3 spans 12 residues. The germline CDR1 and CDR2 sequences are SQVTM and ANQGSEA. Trimming removed 1 base from V and 3 bases from J, with 6 bases in between. DNA for the CDR3: TGCAGCGTTGAAGGGACAGAAGAGACCCAGTACTTC. Encoded protein: CSVEGTEETQYF.

The chain recombines TRBV27 with TRBJ2-1, with 7 nucleotides matching TRBD2. Germline CDR1 and CDR2: MNHEY and SMNVEV (reference sequence). This CDR3 contains 17 residues. With 3 bases clipped from V and 2 bases from J, the junction kept 10 bases outside the gene matches. CDR3 bases: TGTGCCAGCAGTTTCCAGGGACGACTAGCCGCCTACAATGAGCAGTTCTTC. Translated: CASSFQGRLAAYNEQFF.

This chain uses TRBV24-1 with TRBJ2-7; 8 nucleotides line up with TRBD1. The ends lost 5 bases at V and 5 bases at J; junction bases unmatched: 7. The length of the CDR3 is 14 residues. Looked up from germline, CDR1 is KGHDR and CDR2 is SFDVKD. CDR3 residues: CATSGGTGRNEQYF. The CDR3 DNA is TGTGCCACCAGTGGAGGGACAGGCCGGAACGAGCAGTACTTC.

Of note for this clonotype: A much more abundant neighbour one base away suggests this may be a read error. The rearrangement links TRBV12-3 or TRBV12-4 to TRBJ2-7, with D uncertain. CDR3 length equals 13 residues. The CDR3 spells CAGSCHGSYEQYF. CDR3 sequence (DNA): TGTGCCGGCAGTTGCCACGGGTCCTACGAGCAGTACTTC.

This clonotype was detected ten times or more. The CDR3 sequence: CATSNRVGGTEAFF. The CDR3 coding sequence is TGTGCCACCAGCAACAGGGTTGGGGGCACTGAAGCTTTCTTT. The chain couples TRBV15 to TRBJ1-1; TRBD1 might be the D (6 bases). V was pared by 4 bases and J by 4 bases, with 13 bases between. CDR1 LNHNV and CDR2 YYDKDF come from the germline V gene (reference sequence). The CDR3 covers 14 residues.

This rearrangement joins TRBV7-2 to TRBJ2-1; D gene unclear. In germline, CDR1 is SGHTA, CDR2 FQGNSA. This CDR3 has 14 residues. V lost 2 bases and J 7 bases, leaving 12 bases between the germline ends. CDR3 loop: CASSLWAGSNEQFF. The CDR3 region has the DNA TGTGCCAGCAGCTTATGGGCCGGCTCTAATGAGCAGTTCTTC. Full variable domain (rest looked up from reference TRBV7-2 and TRBJ2-1): GAGVSQSPSNKVTEKGKDVELRCDPISGHTALYWYRQSLGQGLEFLIYFQGNSAPDKSGLPSDRFSAERTGGSVSTLTIQRTQQEDSAVYLCASSLWAGSNEQFFGPGTRLTVL.

Points on this clonotype: A read error may explain this, as a much larger clone is one base away. The chain carries TRBV6-2 or TRBV6-3 and TRBJ2-7; tentatively, D is TRBD2 (6 bases). The CDR3 contains 13 residues. V was cut by 5 bases and J by 10 bases, with 18 bases left in between. Germline V gene sequence: CDR1 MNHEY, CDR2 SVGEGT. The CDR3 DNA reads TGTGCCAGCAGTATGGAGGGCTGGGAGGCCCAGTACTTC. The encoded protein is CASSMEGWEAQYF.

The chain is built from TRBV7-9 and TRBJ2-3, with D hard to call. Trimming removed 4 bases from V and 6 bases from J, with 2 bases in between. The CDR3 spans 10 residues. Germline CDR1 SEHNR, CDR2 FQNEAQ (reference sequence). CDR3 DNA sequence: TGTGCCAGCAGCTCCGATACGCAGTATTTT. Its protein product is CASSSDTQYF.

This clonotype was recorded a few times. The gene calls are TRBV20-1 and TRBJ2-1; TRBD2 aligns across 7 bases. The CDR3 runs 13 residues. Germline V gene sequence: CDR1 DFQATT, CDR2 SNEGSKA (reference sequence). Trimming at V came to 5 bases and at J to 3 bases, leaving 4 bases not matched to a gene. CDR3 in DNA: TGCAGTGCTCGGGCTAGCGGCTACAATGAGCAGTTCTTC. Translation gives CSARASGYNEQFF.

V usage is TRBV4-2 and J usage is TRBJ1-6, with D maybe TRBD1 (5 bases). This CDR3 has 17 amino acids. Trimming cost V 5 bases and J 3 bases, with 17 bases left between them. Germline V CDR1 and CDR2: LGHNA, YNFKEQ. The CDR3 DNA reads TGTGCCAGCAGCGAGATGTCCGGGACGGACTATAATTCACCCCTCCACTTT. Translated: CASSEMSGTDYNSPLHF.

This clonotype was detected a few times. The J gene is TRBJ1-1, the V gene TRBV12-3 or TRBV12-4; a weak D match, TRBD1 (5 bases). The V and J ends lost 3 bases and 3 bases respectively, with 11 bases between them. The CDR3 runs 14 residues. CDR3 sequence (DNA): TGTGCCAGCAGTTTTCAGGCGGGGGACACTGAAGCTTTCTTT. It yields the protein CASSFQAGDTEAFF.